The rows below give T cell receptor beta chains drawn from one sample of a study of blood T cell dynamics during melanoma immunotherapy. Sequenced by immunoSEQ multiplex PCR; TCRdb stores in-frame clones only, minus some. The repertoire holds nearly 25,000 clones, approximately 90% seen once, with roughly 4.8% in the top ten. The specimen comprised blood, sampled from a patient treated with checkpoint blockade. These receptors were collected from a human donor with melanoma. CDR3s include the opening cysteine and the closing phenylalanine or tryptophan. The D gene is left open where the match is weak. Clone size, where shown, is once, few, many, or a class for clones that have expanded.

>-|TRBJ2-7|TRBV29-1|13|TRBD2
TGCAGCGTTGATGGTCTAGCGGGAGATGAGCAGTACTTC
CSVDGLAGDEQYF
>-|TRBJ1-4|TRBV11-2|13|-
TGTGCCAGCAGCTTAAATCCGAATGAAAAACTGTTTTTT
CASSLNPNEKLFF
>-|TRBJ1-1|TRBV5-1|15|-
TGCGCCAGCAGCTTGACAGGGTACGGGAGCACTGAAGCTTTCTTT
CASSLTGYGSTEAFF
>-|TRBJ1-1|TRBV27|15|TRBD1
TGTGCCACCAGGACCCTGACAGGGGGGGACACTGAAGCTTTCTTT
CATRTLTGGDTEAFF
>once|TRBJ1-5|TRBV28|16|TRBD1
TGTGCCAGCAGTCCGCACCGGGACAGGGAAGGTCAGCCCCAGCATTTT
CASSPHRDREGQPQHF
>once|TRBJ2-1|TRBV13|13|-
TGTGCCAGCAGCGCTACTGGACCTCCTGAGCAGTTCTTC
CASSATGPPEQFF
>-|TRBJ2-1|TRBV6-1|12|-
TGTGCCAGCGGCCCACTGGGCTACGAGCAGTTCTTC
CASGPLGYEQFF
>few|TRBJ2-2|TRBV7-3|14|-
TGTGCCAGCAGCCCACGGAGGAACACCGGGGAGCTGTTTTTT
CASSPRRNTGELFF
>-|TRBJ1-1|TRBV18|15|-
TGTGCCAGCTCACCAACCTTCGCGACGAGCGCTGAAGCTTTCTTT
CASSPTFATSAEAFF
>-|TRBJ2-5|TRBV7-9|17|TRBD2
TGTGCCAGCAGCATCCGGACTAGCGGACGGGGTACTGGGACCCAGTACTTC
CASSIRTSGRGTGTQYF
>-|TRBJ2-7|TRBV18|12|TRBD1
TGTGCCAGCTCACCAAGGGACAGGGGGCAGTCCTTC
CASSPRDRGQSF
>-|TRBJ2-3|TRBV4-1|15|-
TGCGCCAGCAGCCAAGTAGGGGCCCTCACAGATACGCAGTATTTT
CASSQVGALTDTQYF
>once|TRBJ2-1|TRBV13|17|TRBD2
TGTGCCAGCAGCTTAGGCACAGGACTAGGGTACTACAATGAGCAGTTCTTC
CASSLGTGLGYYNEQFF
>-|TRBJ2-5|TRBV5-1|16|-
TGCGCCAGCAGCTTGGGCAGGACATCCTCACCGGAGACCCAGTACTTC
CASSLGRTSSPETQYF
>-|TRBJ1-2|TRBV2|14|-
TGTGCCAGCAGAAAGAGGGGTAACGACTATGGCTACACCTTC
CASRKRGNDYGYTF
>-|TRBJ1-4|TRBV28|13|-
TGTGCCAGCAGTCCCGGACAGAGTGAAAAACTGTTTTTT
CASSPGQSEKLFF
>-|TRBJ1-3|TRBV15|14|-
TGTGCCACCAGCAGTCGGGACACCGGAAACACCATATATTTT
CATSSRDTGNTIYF
>-|TRBJ1-5|TRBV28|18|TRBD1
TGTGCCACCGCCTTACCCGGTTCGCCGACAGGGTTAAATCAGCCCCAGCATTTT
CATALPGSPTGLNQPQHF
>-|TRBJ1-1|TRBV4-2|15|-
TGTGCCAGCAGCCAAGATTGGCAGCAGAACACTGAAGCTTTCTTT
CASSQDWQQNTEAFF
>-|TRBJ1-4|TRBV28|14|-
TGTGCCAGCAGTTTGCTCTTCGATCGTGAAAAACTGTTTTTT
CASSLLFDREKLFF
>-|TRBJ2-5|TRBV5-1|14|TRBD1
TGCGCCAGCAGCCCGGGACAGGCCGGGGAGACCCAGTACTTC
CASSPGQAGETQYF
>-|TRBJ2-7|TRBV7-8|16|TRBD2
TGTGCCAGCAGCCCTTACCGGGTAGCGGGAGCCTACGAGCAGTACTTC
CASSPYRVAGAYEQYF
>-|TRBJ1-5|TRBV27|15|-
TGTGCCAGCAGTTTAAAGGCAAGGAGCAATCAGCCCCAGCATTTT
CASSLKARSNQPQHF
>once|TRBJ2-5|TRBV9|14|TRBD2
TGTGCCAGCAGTGTGGGAGGGCGCCAAGAGACCCAGTACTTC
CASSVGGRQETQYF
>-|TRBJ2-7|TRBV7-9|15|TRBD1
TGTGCCAGCAGCCCCTCAAGGACAGGGGGGTACGAGCAGTACTTC
CASSPSRTGGYEQYF
>-|TRBJ1-1|TRBV2|13|-
TGTGCCAGCAGAGTTGAGGGCAGCACTGAAGCTTTCTTT
CASRVEGSTEAFF
>-|TRBJ2-3|TRBV19|15|TRBD1
TGTGCCAGTAGCGAACAGGGGACGCGGACAGATACGCAGTATTTT
CASSEQGTRTDTQYF
>-|TRBJ2-3|TRBV27|16|-
TGTGCCAGCACGACGCATGGGGGGGCCTCCACAGATACGCAGTATTTT
CASTTHGGASTDTQYF
>-|TRBJ1-2|TRBV4-2|13|TRBD1
TGTGCCAGCAGGACAGGGGAGGACTATGGCTACACCTTC
CASRTGEDYGYTF
>-|TRBJ2-5|TRBV28|18|-
TGTGCCAGCAGTTTAAGGGCGTTTGGACAACGACGCCAAGAGACCCAGTACTTC
CASSLRAFGQRRQETQYF
>-|TRBJ1-1|TRBV5-1|14|-
TGCGCCAGCAGGGGGGGCCCCATGAACACTGAAGCTTTCTTT
CASRGGPMNTEAFF
>-|TRBJ2-3|TRBV6-5|12|TRBD2
TGTGCCAGCGGGAGGGCCCCGGGTACGCAGTATTTT
CASGRAPGTQYF
>-|TRBJ2-5|TRBV29-1|10|-
TGCAGCGTAGCAAAGGAGACCCAGTACTTC
CSVAKETQYF
>few|TRBJ1-1|TRBV7-9|13|-
TGTGCCAGCAGCTCGGCAGGGGACACTGAAGCTTTCTTT
CASSSAGDTEAFF
>once|TRBJ2-1|TRBV2|17|TRBD2
TGTGCCAGCAGTGCGTTTGGTAGCGGGAGTTCTTACAATGAGCAGTTCTTC
CASSAFGSGSSYNEQFF
>-|TRBJ1-5|TRBV21-1|12|-
TGTGCCAGCGACGAGGGAACCCAGCCCCAGCATTTT
CASDEGTQPQHF
>once|TRBJ2-2|TRBV4-1|16|TRBD2
TGCGCCAGCTGGAGCGGGGGACTTTCGAACACCGGGGAGCTGTTTTTT
CASWSGGLSNTGELFF
>-|TRBJ1-1|TRBV29-1|14|-
TGCAGCGTTCGGGTGGAGGGGAGGAGGACTGAAGCTTTCTTT
CSVRVEGRRTEAFF
>once|TRBJ2-1|TRBV6-7|14|-
TGTGCCAGCAGTTACTGGGGGGTCTACAATGAGCAGTTCTTC
CASSYWGVYNEQFF
>-|TRBJ2-3|TRBV7-6|16|-
TGTGCCAGCAGCTTTGGTAGCGCAACTAGCACAGATACGCAGTATTTT
CASSFGSATSTDTQYF
>-|TRBJ2-7|TRBV5-4|17|-
TGTGCCAGCAGCCAAGGTGGATTGGCTAGCGGGACAGGAGAGCAGTACTTC
CASSQGGLASGTGEQYF
>-|TRBJ2-1|TRBV30|16|TRBD2
TGTGCCTGCCGTCCTTGGCTAGCGGGAAGTTCCAATGAGCAGTTCTTC
CACRPWLAGSSNEQFF
>-|TRBJ2-5|TRBV14|16|-
TGTGCCAGCAGCCAAGAATTGGGGGGGCTTGGAGAGACCCAGTACTTC
CASSQELGGLGETQYF
>-|TRBJ2-1|TRBV7-9|12|TRBD1
TGTGCCAGCAGCTCGGACAGGGATAAGCAGTTCTTC
CASSSDRDKQFF
>-|TRBJ2-3|TRBV29-1|14|-
TGCAGCGTTGAGGTCGGGAGAACCACAGATACGCAGTATTTT
CSVEVGRTTDTQYF
>-|TRBJ1-2|TRBV5-6|14|-
TGTGCCAGCAGCCGGGACATTTCCGCCTATGGCTACACCTTC
CASSRDISAYGYTF
>-|TRBJ2-3|TRBV7-3|15|TRBD1
TGTGCCAGCAGTCCTCCGGGACAGGGGACAGATACGCAGTATTTT
CASSPPGQGTDTQYF
>-|TRBJ2-2|TRBV11-2|15|-
TGTGCCAGCAGCTTGAGGACGGGATACGACGGGGAGCTGTTTTTT
CASSLRTGYDGELFF
>-|TRBJ1-2|TRBV28|19|TRBD1
TGTGCCAGCATGTTGCCCCTTGTGGCCACAGGGACAGACGACTATGGCTACACCTTC
CASMLPLVATGTDDYGYTF
>-|TRBJ2-3|TRBV18|19|-
TGTGCCAGCTCACCACTCGCTATACGGGACCGCCGAGACCCAGATACGCAGTATTTT
CASSPLAIRDRRDPDTQYF
>few|TRBJ2-7|TRBV2|12|-
TGTGCCAGCAAGTGGGAGTTAGCCGAGCAGTACTTC
CASKWELAEQYF
>-|TRBJ1-1|TRBV5-4|13|-
TGTGCCAGCAGCTTGACAGGTTTCACTGAAGCTTTCTTT
CASSLTGFTEAFF
>-|TRBJ2-7|TRBV6-5|14|TRBD2
TGTGCCAGCAAAACCGGGACTAGCGGGCTCGAGCAGTACTTC
CASKTGTSGLEQYF
>-|TRBJ1-4|TRBV7-9|17|TRBD1
TGTGCCAGCAGCTTCGGGGACTCCCGACAGGGTGCAGAAAAACTGTTTTTT
CASSFGDSRQGAEKLFF
>-|TRBJ2-2|TRBV7-3|14|-
TGTGCCAGCAGGGTGGAGAGTAACACCGGGGAGCTGTTTTTT
CASRVESNTGELFF
>-|TRBJ1-4|TRBV28|15|TRBD1
TGTGCCAGCAGGCAGACAGGGGGCGACGGGGAAAAACTGTTTTTT
CASRQTGGDGEKLFF
>-|TRBJ1-5|TRBV5-3|15|TRBD1
TGTGCCAGAAGCTATCCGGGACAGGGCAATCAGCCCCAGCATTTT
CARSYPGQGNQPQHF